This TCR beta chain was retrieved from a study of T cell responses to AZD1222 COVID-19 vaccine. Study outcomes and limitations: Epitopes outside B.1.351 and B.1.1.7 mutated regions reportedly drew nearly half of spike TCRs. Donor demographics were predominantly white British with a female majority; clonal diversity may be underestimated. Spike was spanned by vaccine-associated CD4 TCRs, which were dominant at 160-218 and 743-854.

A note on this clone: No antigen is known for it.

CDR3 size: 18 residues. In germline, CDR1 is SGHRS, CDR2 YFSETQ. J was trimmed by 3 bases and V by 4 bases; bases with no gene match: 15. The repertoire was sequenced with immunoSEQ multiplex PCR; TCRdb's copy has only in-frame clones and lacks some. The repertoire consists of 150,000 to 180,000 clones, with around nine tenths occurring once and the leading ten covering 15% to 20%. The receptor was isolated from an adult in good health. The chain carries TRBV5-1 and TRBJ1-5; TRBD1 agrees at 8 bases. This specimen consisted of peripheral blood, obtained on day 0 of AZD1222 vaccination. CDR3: CASSPGAGGPWINQPQHF. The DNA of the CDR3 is TGCGCCAGCAGCCCCGGGGCAGGGGGCCCATGGATCAATCAGCCCCAGCATTTT.